The clone carrying this T cell receptor beta chain has only a few counts. Then a second PCR, running roughly 7 to 12 cycles, was carried out with a sample-barcoded 5' primer and a J-beta primer mix. One entry per CDR3 protein results from TCRdb running MiXCR on the 5' RACE reads. In the table there are roughly 1,000,000 distinct CDR3 sequences, approximately 26% of which are singletons. The data are from a study of blood T cells in healthy people across ages. The germline V gene encodes CDR1 SGHTA and CDR2 FQGNSA. Between the trimmed V and J ends, which lost 5 bases and 1 base, there was a span of 16 bases. The CDR3 is made up of 16 amino acids. The data were also submitted as part of a second study, on T cells of mothers and their children.

The receptor comes from a girl aged 2 to 10 in good health. The specimen was blood. The chain carries TRBV7-2 and TRBJ2-3, with a tentative D call TRBD2 (7 bases). CDR3: CASSPRGGGGTDTQYF. The DNA for the CDR3 is TGTGCCAGCAGCCCCAGGGGTGGGGGGGGCACAGATACGCAGTATTTT.